This T cell receptor beta chain was sequenced for a study of cytomegalovirus exposure and HLA in healthy donors. Study results and caveats: The likely origin of a cluster of highly shared sequence variants was a sequencing artifact.

13 Jbeta primers and 60 Vbeta primers were used for the PCR. TCRdb's copy holds only in-frame clones and misses some; the assay was immunoSEQ multiplex PCR. The sample yields 120,000 or so clones, roughly 72% seen once. Trimming cost V 8 bases and J 5 bases; bases outside gene matches: 8. The CDR3 is 15 amino acids. Germline V gives CDR1 MNHEY, CDR2 SMNVEV (reference sequence). Comments on this clone: Antigen specificity is unknown.

This TCR was sampled from a man in his forties or fifties in good health and CMV-seropositive. The source material was PBMCs. This chain connects TRBV27 to TRBJ2-5; 13 bases line up with TRBD2. CDR3 protein: CASSNETSGRETQYF. Here the CDR3 DNA reads TGTGCCAGCTCGAACGAGACTAGCGGGAGGGAGACCCAGTACTTC.